The TCR beta chain under discussion was sequenced for a study of blood T cells in healthy people across ages. Donors each provided about 10 milliliters of peripheral blood. Extracted total RNA amounted to at least 5 micrograms for each sample. Together with a sample-barcoded 5' primer, a J-beta primer mix was included in a second PCR lasting roughly 6 to 12 cycles. Each cDNA molecule was tagged by a template-switch adaptor with 12 random nucleotides. Using its own MiXCR run on the 5' RACE reads, TCRdb lists one record per CDR3 protein. Among about 970,000 distinct CDR3 sequences, around 54% were seen once, and the ten largest hold around 21%. Findings and limits, study-wide: Higher diversity and more naive CD4+ cells were features of long-lived donors, compared to aged donors.

Deletions cut 2 bases from V and 3 bases from J, with 10 bases between. The CDR3 runs 14 residues. Germline-derived CDR1 and CDR2 are LGHDT and YNNKEL (reference sequence). Remarks on this clonotype: Its antigen is unidentified.

V usage is TRBV3-1 and J usage is TRBJ2-5; D not resolved. The receptor was derived from a woman in her sixties or seventies in good health. Sequences were obtained from blood. CDR3 nucleotide sequence: TGTGCCAGCAGCCAATTTAGCACAGAAGAGACCCAGTACTTC. Encoded protein: CASSQFSTEETQYF.